This T cell receptor (beta chain) was obtained from a study of blood T cell repertoires in COVID-19. Study as a whole: Acute and convalescent COVID-19 specimens originated in the United States, Italy and Spain. T cells, B-cell-depleted T cells, or PBMCs supplied cDNA or gDNA.

How the authors handled the data: Counts of nucleated cells, estimated from reference gene primer amplification, were obtained. Generated by immunoSEQ multiplex PCR, the TCRdb table keeps only in-frame clones and is missing some. Clonal size and the V and J genes are those of that table, whereas D and trimming came from the DNA. The sample holds around 26,000 clones, roughly 76% seen once. This clone was detected once. The source is a man in his sixties or seventies with acute or convalescent COVID-19. The material sequenced was peripheral blood.

The CDR3 DNA reads as TGTGCCAGCAGCCGTGGACAGGAAAATTCACCCCTCCACTTT. It codes for CASSRGQENSPLHF. The J gene is TRBJ1-6, the V gene TRBV7-9; 7 positions agree with TRBD1. V was clipped by 5 bases and J by 7 bases; unmatched bases: 5. The CDR3 length is 14 residues. Germline V gives CDR1 SEHNR, CDR2 FQNEAQ (reference sequence).